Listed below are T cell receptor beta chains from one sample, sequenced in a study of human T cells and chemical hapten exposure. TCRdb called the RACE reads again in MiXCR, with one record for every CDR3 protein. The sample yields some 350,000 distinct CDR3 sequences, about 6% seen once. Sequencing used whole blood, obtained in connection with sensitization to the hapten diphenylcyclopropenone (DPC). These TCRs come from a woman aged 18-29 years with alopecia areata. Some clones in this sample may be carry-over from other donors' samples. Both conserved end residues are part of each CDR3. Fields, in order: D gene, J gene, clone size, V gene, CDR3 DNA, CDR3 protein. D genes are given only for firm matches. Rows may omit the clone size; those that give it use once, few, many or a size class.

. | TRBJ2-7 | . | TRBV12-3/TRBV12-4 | TGTGCCAGCAGTTTTGCTGGGCAGGGCTACGAGCAGTACTTC | CASSFAGQGYEQYF
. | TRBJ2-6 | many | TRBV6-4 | TGTGCCAGCAGCCCGGAGGGCAGTGCTGGGGCCAACGTCCTGACTTTC | CASSPEGSAGANVLTF
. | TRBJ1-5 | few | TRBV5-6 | TGTGCCAGCAGCTCCGGGACACTTTATCAGCCCCAGCATTTT | CASSSGTLYQPQHF
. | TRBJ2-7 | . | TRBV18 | TGTGCCAGCTCCCCCGAGGCCAGGGGTACCTACGAGCAGTACTTC | CASSPEARGTYEQYF
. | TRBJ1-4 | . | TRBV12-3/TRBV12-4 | TGTGCCAGCAGTGCCGGGTTGGGTGAAAAACTGTTTTTT | CASSAGLGEKLFF
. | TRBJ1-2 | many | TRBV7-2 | TGTGCCAGCAGCCCCACAGGGACCCTTAACTATGGCTACACCTTC | CASSPTGTLNYGYTF
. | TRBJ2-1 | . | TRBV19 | TGTGCCAGTAGTATGTCGCTTCGGGCCGAGCAGTTCTTC | CASSMSLRAEQFF
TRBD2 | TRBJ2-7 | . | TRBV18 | TGTGCCAGCTCGCCCCGGGAGGGGGTGGCCTACGAGCAGTACTTC | CASSPREGVAYEQYF
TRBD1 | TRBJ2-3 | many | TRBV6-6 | TGTGCCAGCAGTTACAGACAGGGTGGCACAGATACGCAGTATTTT | CASSYRQGGTDTQYF
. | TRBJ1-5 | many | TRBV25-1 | TGTGCCAGCAGTGGAGGTCTGGCCCAGCATTTT | CASSGGLAQHF
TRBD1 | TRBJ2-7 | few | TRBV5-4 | TGTGCCAGCAGCGTCGGGACAGGGAGCTACGAGCAGTACTTC | CASSVGTGSYEQYF
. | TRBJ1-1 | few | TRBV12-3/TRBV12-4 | TGTGCCAGCAGTTTAGAGAGGGGCCGGACTGAAGCTTTCTTT | CASSLERGRTEAFF
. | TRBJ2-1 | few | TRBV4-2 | TGTGCCAGCAGCCAAGTCCCCGACAATGAGCAGTTCTTC | CASSQVPDNEQFF
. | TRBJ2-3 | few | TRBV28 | TGTGCCAGCAGTCGAACAGGGACCCGCACCAGATTT | CASSRTGTRTRF
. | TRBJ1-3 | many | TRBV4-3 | TGCGCCAGCAGCCAATCGGGCCACTCTGGAAACACCATATATTTT | CASSQSGHSGNTIYF
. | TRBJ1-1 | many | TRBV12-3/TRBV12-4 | TGTGCCAGCAGTATTCAAACAGAAGATGGAGCTTTCTTT | CASSIQTEDGAFF
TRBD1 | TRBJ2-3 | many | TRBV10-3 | TGTGCCATCGACAGGGGATTCACTAGCACAGATACGCAGTATTTT | CAIDRGFTSTDTQYF
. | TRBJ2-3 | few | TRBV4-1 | TGCGCCAGCAGCCAAGATGGGGCCGGAAGCGGGGATACGCAGTATTTT | CASSQDGAGSGDTQYF
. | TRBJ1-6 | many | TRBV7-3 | TGTGCCAGCAGCTTCACCCACGGCCAGGCCGGATCACCCCTCCACTTT | CASSFTHGQAGSPLHF
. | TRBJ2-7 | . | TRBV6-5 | TGTGCCAGCAGTACAGCCGCCTCAGGGGAGCAGTACTTC | CASSTAASGEQYF
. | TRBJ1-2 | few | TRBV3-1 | TGTGCCAGCAGCCAAGGGGGAGGGATTCCTAACTATGGCTACACCTTC | CASSQGGGIPNYGYTF
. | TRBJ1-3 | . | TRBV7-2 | TGTGCCAGCAGCTTGATGGCAGGGGCAGGAAACACCATATATTTT | CASSLMAGAGNTIYF
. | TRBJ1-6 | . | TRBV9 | TGTGCCAGCAGCTTACGGGGATTTAATTCACCCCTCCACTTT | CASSLRGFNSPLHF
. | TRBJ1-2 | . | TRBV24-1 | TGTGCCACCAGTGATCGGGACGGTTCTAACTATGGCTACACCTTC | CATSDRDGSNYGYTF
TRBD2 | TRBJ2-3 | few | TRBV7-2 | TGTGCCAGCAGCTCACGGGGGGGCCTCACAGATACGCAGTATTTT | CASSSRGGLTDTQYF
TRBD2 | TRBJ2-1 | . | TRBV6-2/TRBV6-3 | TGTGCCAGCAGTTACTCGAGTATAGTCCAGCGGGGGCGCAATGAGCAGTTCTTC | CASSYSSIVQRGRNEQFF
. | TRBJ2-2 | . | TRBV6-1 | TGTGCCAGCAGTGAAGAGGCAGGGGGGTACACCGGGGAGCTGTTTTTT | CASSEEAGGYTGELFF
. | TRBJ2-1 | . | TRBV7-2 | TGTGCCAGCAGCTTTAGGTATGATACGAATGAGCAGTTCTTC | CASSFRYDTNEQFF
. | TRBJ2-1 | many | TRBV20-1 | TGCAGTGCCAGGCGGGGTTTCTCCTACAATGAGCAGTTCTTC | CSARRGFSYNEQFF
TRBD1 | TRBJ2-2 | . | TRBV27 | TGTGCCAGCAGTTCCGGGACAGGTTGGCCCGGGGAGCTGTTTTTT | CASSSGTGWPGELFF
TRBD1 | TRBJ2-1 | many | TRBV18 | TGTGCCAGCTCACAAATCTCCGGGACAGGTGTGGAGCAGTTCTTC | CASSQISGTGVEQFF
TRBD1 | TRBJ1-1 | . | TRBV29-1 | TGCAGCGTGGAGAGCGGACAGGGGAACACTGAAGCTTTCTTT | CSVESGQGNTEAFF
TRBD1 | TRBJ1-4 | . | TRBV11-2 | TGTGCCAGCAGCTGGGACAGGGCTAATGAAAAACTGTTTTTT | CASSWDRANEKLFF
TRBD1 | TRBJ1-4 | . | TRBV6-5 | TGTGCCAGCAGTTGGGACAGGGGGCAAAGTGAAAAACTGTTTTTT | CASSWDRGQSEKLFF
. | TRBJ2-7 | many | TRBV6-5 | TGTGCCAGCAGTTACCGCGGACAGTGGAGCTCCTACGAGCAGTACTTC | CASSYRGQWSSYEQYF
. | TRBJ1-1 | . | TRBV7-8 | TGTGCCAGCAGCCCCCGCATCAGGACAGTAAGGAACACTGAAGCTTTCTTT | CASSPRIRTVRNTEAFF
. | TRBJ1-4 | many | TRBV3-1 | TGTGCCAGCAGCCGACTGGACAGCTTGGGTGAAAAACTGTTTTTT | CASSRLDSLGEKLFF
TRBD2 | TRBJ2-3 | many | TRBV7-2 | TGTGCCAGCAGCTTACGTCTAGCGGGGGGGAAGGCAGATACGCAGTATTTT | CASSLRLAGGKADTQYF
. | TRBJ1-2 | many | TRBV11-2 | TGTGCCAGCAGCTTACTGGGCTTAGCTAACTATGGCTACACCTTC | CASSLLGLANYGYTF
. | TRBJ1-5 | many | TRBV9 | TGCGCCAGCAGTGTCGGGGGCAGCAATCAGCCCCAGCATTTT | CASSVGGSNQPQHF
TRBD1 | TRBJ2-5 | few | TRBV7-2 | TGTGCCAGCAGCTCACGACAGGGGCAGACCCAGTACTTC | CASSSRQGQTQYF
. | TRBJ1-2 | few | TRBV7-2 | TGTGCCAGCAGCCTGAAAATAGAGAACTATGGCTACACCTTC | CASSLKIENYGYTF
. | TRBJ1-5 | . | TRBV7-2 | TGTGCCAGCAGCTTCACGACGGGTAGCAATCAGCCCCAGCATTTT | CASSFTTGSNQPQHF
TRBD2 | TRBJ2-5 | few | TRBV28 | TGTGCCAGCAGACCTTTAGCGGGGGGCCGCCAAGAGACCCAGTACTTC | CASRPLAGGRQETQYF
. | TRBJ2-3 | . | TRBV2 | TGTGCCAGCAGTGAAGGGCAGGGTGCAGATACGCAGTATTTT | CASSEGQGADTQYF
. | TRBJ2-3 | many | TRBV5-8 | TGTGCCAGCAGCTTGGCCTTCCCCACAGATACGCAGTATTTT | CASSLAFPTDTQYF
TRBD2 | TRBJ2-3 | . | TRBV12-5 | TGTGCTAGTGGTTCCGGCCTAAGCGGGGGACGAACAGATACGCAGTATTTT | CASGSGLSGGRTDTQYF
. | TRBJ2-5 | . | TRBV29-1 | TGCAGCGTTGAGCCTAGCGCGGAGACCCAGTACTTC | CSVEPSAETQYF